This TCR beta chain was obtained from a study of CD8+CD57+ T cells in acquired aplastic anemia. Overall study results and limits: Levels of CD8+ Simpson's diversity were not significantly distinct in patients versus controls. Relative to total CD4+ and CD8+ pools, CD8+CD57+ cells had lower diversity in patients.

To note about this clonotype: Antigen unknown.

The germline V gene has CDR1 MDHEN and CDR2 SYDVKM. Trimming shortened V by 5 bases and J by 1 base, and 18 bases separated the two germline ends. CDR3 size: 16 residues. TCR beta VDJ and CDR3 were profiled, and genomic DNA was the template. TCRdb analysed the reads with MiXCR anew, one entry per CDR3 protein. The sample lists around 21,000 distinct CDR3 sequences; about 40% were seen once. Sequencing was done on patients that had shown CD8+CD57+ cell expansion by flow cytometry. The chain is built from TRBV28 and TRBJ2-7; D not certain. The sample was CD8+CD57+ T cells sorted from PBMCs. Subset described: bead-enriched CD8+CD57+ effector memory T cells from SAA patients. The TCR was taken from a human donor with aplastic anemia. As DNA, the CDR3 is TGTGCCAGCAGTGCCTCAAGATCCGGCGATTCCTACGAGCAGTACTTC. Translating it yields CASSASRSGDSYEQYF.